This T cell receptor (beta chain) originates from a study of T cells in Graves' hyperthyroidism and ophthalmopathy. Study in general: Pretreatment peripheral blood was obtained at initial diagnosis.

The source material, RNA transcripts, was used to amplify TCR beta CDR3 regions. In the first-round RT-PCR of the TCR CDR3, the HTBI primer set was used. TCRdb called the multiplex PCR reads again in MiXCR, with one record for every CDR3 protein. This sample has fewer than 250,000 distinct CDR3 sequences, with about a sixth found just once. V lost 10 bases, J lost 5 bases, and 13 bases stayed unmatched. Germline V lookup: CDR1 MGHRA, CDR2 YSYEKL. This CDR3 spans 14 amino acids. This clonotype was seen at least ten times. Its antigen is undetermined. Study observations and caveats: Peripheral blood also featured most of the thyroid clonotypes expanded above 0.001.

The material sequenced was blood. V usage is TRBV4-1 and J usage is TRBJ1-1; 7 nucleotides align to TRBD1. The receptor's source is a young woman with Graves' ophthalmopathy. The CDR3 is CATSGPRGRTEAFF. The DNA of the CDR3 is TGCGCCACTTCGGGGCCCAGGGGGAGAACTGAAGCTTTCTTT.